Listed here are 12 T cell receptor beta chains from one sample, sequenced in a study of type 1 and type 2 diabetes patients. Amplification started from genomic DNA. A primer set of 30 forward and 13 reverse primers amplified the CDR3. Each CDR3 protein gets one entry after TCRdb re-called the multiplex PCR reads with MiXCR. The table includes about 270,000 distinct CDR3 sequences, over 45% detected once. Material: peripheral blood mononuclear cells (PBMCs). Receptor source: a man between 18 and 35 years old with type 2 diabetes.

V usage is TRBV12-5 and J usage is TRBJ2-7; 11 bases align to TRBD2. Germline values: CDR1 LGHNT, CDR2 FRNRAP. The CDR3 has 16 residues. Trimming cost V 3 bases and J 3 bases; bases outside gene matches: 7. The CDR3 sequence: CASGLVTGLAGYEQYF. Here the CDR3 DNA reads TGTGCTAGTGGTTTAGTTACCGGACTAGCGGGCTACGAGCAGTACTTC.

The rearrangement joins TRBV27 to TRBJ2-4; 7 nucleotides agree with TRBD1. V lost 3 bases to trimming and J lost 8 bases; unmatched junction nucleotides: 10. This CDR3 is built from 15 residues. CDR1 and CDR2 (germline): MNHEY, SMNVEV (reference sequence). As DNA, the CDR3 is TGTGCCAGCAGTTTTCAAGGGGACAGAGGAGACATTCAGTACTTC. Protein: CASSFQGDRGDIQYF.

The chain recombines TRBV6-1 with TRBJ2-7; the D gene is possibly TRBD2 (6 bases). The CDR3 totals 14 residues. V gave up 8 bases and J gave up 5 bases, with 19 bases separating them. Germline V gene data show CDR1 as MNHNS and CDR2 as SASEGT. DNA for the CDR3: TGTGCCAGCCCATCGGGGGAGATCAAAAACGAGCAGTACTTC. As protein: CASPSGEIKNEQYF.

The sample holds many counts of this clonotype. The chain recombines TRBV2 with TRBJ1-6; D is possibly TRBD1 (5 bases). V lost 4 bases and J 7 bases, leaving 11 bases between the germline ends. The CDR3 spans 14 residues. Germline CDR1 SNHLY, CDR2 FYNNEI. The CDR3 nucleotides read TGTGCCAGCAGTGTGCAGGGACCAAATTCACCCCTCCACTTT. It translates to CASSVQGPNSPLHF.

The gene calls are TRBV7-6 and TRBJ2-2, with 8 bases identical to TRBD1. Trimming took 5 bases from V and 6 from J; bases not matched to a gene: 2. The CDR3 has 13 residues. CDR1 is SGHVS, CDR2 FNYEAQ, per germline. The CDR3 sequence: CASSSRGPGELFF. In nucleotides, the CDR3 is TGTGCCAGCAGCAGCAGGGGGCCCGGGGAGCTGTTTTTT.

The chain is built from TRBV12-3 or TRBV12-4 and TRBJ1-4, with D perhaps TRBD1 (5 bases). Trimming took 4 bases from V and 1 from J, leaving 13 bases between them. This CDR3 region has 16 residues. CDR3 sequence (DNA): TGTGCCAGCAGTTGGGGCAGATGGGGAACTAATGAAAAACTGTTTTTT. This sequence encodes CASSWGRWGTNEKLFF.

This chain connects TRBV6-2 or TRBV6-3 to TRBJ2-5; possibly TRBD1 for D (6 bases). Deletions cut 2 bases from V and 6 bases from J, with 13 bases between. The germline V gene has CDR1 MNHEY and CDR2 SVGEGT. This CDR3 is 14 amino acids long. CDR3 nucleotides: TGTGCCAGCAGTTACCCGGACAGTTGGCAGACCCAGTACTTC. This encodes CASSYPDSWQTQYF.

The V call is TRBV2, the J call TRBJ2-5; D unclear. Trimming shortened V by 10 bases and J by 5 bases, and 20 bases separated the two germline ends. The CDR3 is made up of 14 amino acids. Germline CDR1 reads SNHLY; CDR2 reads FYNNEI. Here the CDR3 reads CATSRVGYAETQYF. As DNA, the CDR3 is TGTGCCACCAGCAGAGTCGGTTACGCTGAGACCCAGTACTTC.

V gene TRBV30 combines with J gene TRBJ2-7; 8 bases map to TRBD1. CDR1 is GTSNPN and CDR2 is SVGIG in the germline V gene (reference sequence). CDR3 length: 14 residues. Germline trimming cut 4 bases from V and 7 bases from J; bases unmatched to any gene: 12. DNA for the CDR3: TGTGCCTGGATGATTCAGGGGGCCTTGAGGGAGCAGTACTTC. This translates into CAWMIQGALREQYF.

The chain carries TRBV19 and TRBJ1-5, with D unclear. The CDR3 runs 12 residues. CDR1 and CDR2 from the germline V gene are LNHDA and SQIVND (reference sequence). Deletions cut 9 bases from V and 7 bases from J, with 13 bases between. Here the CDR3 reads CASSTGLQPQHF. The CDR3 DNA is TGTGCCAGCTCGACTGGGTTGCAGCCCCAGCATTTT.

This rearrangement joins TRBV27 to TRBJ1-4; D is unclear. Trimming took off 5 bases at V and 5 bases at J, with 15 bases between the two ends. The CDR3 extends over 15 amino acids. Germline assignment: CDR1 MNHEY and CDR2 SMNVEV (reference sequence). CDR3 in amino acids: CASSASARPNEKLFF. CDR3 nucleotides: TGTGCCAGCAGTGCCTCGGCGAGACCAAATGAAAAACTGTTTTTT.

The chain recombines TRBV30 with TRBJ1-1; 11 nucleotides align to TRBD1. The CDR3 contains 16 residues. Germline V gives CDR1 GTSNPN, CDR2 SVGIG (reference sequence). V shed 8 bases, J shed 3 bases, and the junction held 14 bases outside the gene matches. CDR3 in amino acids: CASTDRGRGEDTEAFF. DNA for the CDR3: TGTGCCAGTACGGACAGGGGGCGAGGAGAGGACACTGAAGCTTTCTTT.